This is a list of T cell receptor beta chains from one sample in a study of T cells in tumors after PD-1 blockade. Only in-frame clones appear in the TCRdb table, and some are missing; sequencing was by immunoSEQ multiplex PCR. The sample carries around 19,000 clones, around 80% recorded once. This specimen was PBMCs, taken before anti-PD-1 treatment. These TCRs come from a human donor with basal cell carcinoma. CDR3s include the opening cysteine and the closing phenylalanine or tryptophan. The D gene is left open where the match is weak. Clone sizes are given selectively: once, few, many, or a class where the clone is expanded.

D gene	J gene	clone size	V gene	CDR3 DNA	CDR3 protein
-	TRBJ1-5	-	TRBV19	TGTGCCACCAAACGGTCAGGAGCCTCAAATAGCAATCAGCCCCAGCATTTT	CATKRSGASNSNQPQHF
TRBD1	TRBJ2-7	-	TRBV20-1	TGCAGTGCTAGTCAACCGACAGGGGGTTACCCCCACTACGAGCAGTACTTC	CSASQPTGGYPHYEQYF
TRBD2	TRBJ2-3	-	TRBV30	TGTGCCTGGAGTAGTGGGCGGGAGGTAGATACGCAGTATTTT	CAWSSGREVDTQYF
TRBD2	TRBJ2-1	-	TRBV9	TGTGCCAGCTCAGGCCTTTTAGCGGGATCCTACAATGAGCAGTTCTTC	CASSGLLAGSYNEQFF
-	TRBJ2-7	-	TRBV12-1	TGTGCCAGCAGCTTTGTACAGACCTACGAGCAGTACTTC	CASSFVQTYEQYF
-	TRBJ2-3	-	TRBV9	TGTGCCAGCAGCGTAGGCGGCACAGATACGCAGTATTTT	CASSVGGTDTQYF
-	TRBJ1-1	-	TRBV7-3	TGTGCCAGCAGCCGGGGGGGCACTGAAGCTTTCTTT	CASSRGGTEAFF
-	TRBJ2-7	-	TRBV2	TGTGCCAGCAGTGAGGGTCCGTTCCACCAGTACTTC	CASSEGPFHQYF
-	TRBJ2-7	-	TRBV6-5	TGTGCCAGCAGTTCGCCGGACAGCTCCTACGAGCAGTACTTC	CASSSPDSSYEQYF
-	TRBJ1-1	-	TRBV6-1	TGTGCCAGCAGTGAATTAGGAGTAAGCACTGAAGCTTTCTTT	CASSELGVSTEAFF
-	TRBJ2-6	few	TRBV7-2	TGTGCCAGCAGCTTAGGTGTGGAGCGCTCTGGGGCCAACGTCCTGACTTTC	CASSLGVERSGANVLTF
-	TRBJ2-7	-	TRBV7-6	TGTGCCAGCAGCTTAGACCCCTCTTCCAACTACGAGCAGTACTTC	CASSLDPSSNYEQYF
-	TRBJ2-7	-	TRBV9	TGTGCCAGCAGCCCCCAGTGGGGATCCTACGAGCAGTACTTC	CASSPQWGSYEQYF
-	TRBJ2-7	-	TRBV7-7	TGTGCCAGCAGCCCCCTCTCGGCAGGGGAGGGCGAGCAGTACTTC	CASSPLSAGEGEQYF
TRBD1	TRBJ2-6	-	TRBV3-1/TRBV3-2	TGTGCCAGCAGCCGGTCAACCGGACAGGGAGCGTTGTATGGGGCCAACGTCCTGACTTTC	CASSRSTGQGALYGANVLTF
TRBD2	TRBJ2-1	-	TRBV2	TGTGCCCCCAGTGACGGGGGGGCGCGGGCGGGGAGCTCCTACAATGAGCAGTTCTTC	CAPSDGGARAGSSYNEQFF
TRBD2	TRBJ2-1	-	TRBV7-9	TGTGCCAGCAGCTTACGACTAGCGGATAACAATGAGCAGTTCTTC	CASSLRLADNNEQFF
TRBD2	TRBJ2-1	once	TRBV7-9	TGTGCCAGCAGCTTAGCGGTCACTAGCGGCTACAATGAGCAGTTCTTC	CASSLAVTSGYNEQFF
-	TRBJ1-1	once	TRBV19	TGTGCCAGTGGTACCAATGCCCTTCTCGCTTTCTTT	CASGTNALLAFF
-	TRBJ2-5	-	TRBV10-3	TGTGCCATCAGTGGGGCCTCCCAAGAGACCCAGTACTTC	CAISGASQETQYF
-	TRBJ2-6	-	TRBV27	TGTGCCAGCAGTTTATCGTTGGGGACCGGGGCCAACGTCCTGACTTTC	CASSLSLGTGANVLTF
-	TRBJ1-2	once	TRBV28	TGTGCCAGCAGTTTGTTCGAACCAAATGGCTACACCTTC	CASSLFEPNGYTF
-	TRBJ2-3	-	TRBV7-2	TGTGCCAGCAGCTTAACGGGGGTCAGCACAGATACGCAGTATTTT	CASSLTGVSTDTQYF
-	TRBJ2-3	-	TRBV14	TGTGCCAGCAGCCAAGATGAGACCCTAGGGGGCACAGATACGCAGTATTTT	CASSQDETLGGTDTQYF
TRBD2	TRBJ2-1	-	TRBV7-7	TGTGCCAGCAGCCCGAGCGGGAGCTCCTACAATGAGCAGTTCTTC	CASSPSGSSYNEQFF
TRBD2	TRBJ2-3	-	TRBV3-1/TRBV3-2	TGTGCCAGCAGCCAAGGGCAGCGGGAGTGGGATACGCAGTATTTT	CASSQGQREWDTQYF
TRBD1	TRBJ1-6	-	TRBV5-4	TGTGCCAGCAGCCCGAGGTACAGGGGCCGAGGGAATAATTCACCCCTCCACTTT	CASSPRYRGRGNNSPLHF
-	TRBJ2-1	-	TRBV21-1	TGTGCCAGCAGCAAAGGAGCTCCCGGGGACACCTCTTACAATGAGCAGTTCTTC	CASSKGAPGDTSYNEQFF
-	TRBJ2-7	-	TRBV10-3	TGTGCCATCAGGGGAGAGTGGGAGCAGTACTTC	CAIRGEWEQYF
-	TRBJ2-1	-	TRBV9	TGTGCCAGCAGCGTAGCTCCGTCGGGCGTGAGCTCCTACAATGAGCAGTTCTTC	CASSVAPSGVSSYNEQFF
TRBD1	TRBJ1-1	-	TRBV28	TGTGCCAGCAGTCCTGACAGGGTGAACACTGAAGCTTTCTTT	CASSPDRVNTEAFF
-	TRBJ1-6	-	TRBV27	TGTGCCAGCAGTTCCCAATCCCCAGGGTTGGGCAATTCACCCCTCCACTTT	CASSSQSPGLGNSPLHF
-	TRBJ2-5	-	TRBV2	TGTGCCAGCACCCTCAGGGACTTTCAAGAGACCCAGTACTTC	CASTLRDFQETQYF
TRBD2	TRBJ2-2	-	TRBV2	TGTGCCAGCAGTATTAGCGGGGGGGCCTTCGGGGAGCTGTTTTTT	CASSISGGAFGELFF
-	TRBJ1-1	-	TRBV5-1	TGCGCCAGCAGCTTGGGAGGGGTCCTGAACACTGAAGCTTTCTTT	CASSLGGVLNTEAFF
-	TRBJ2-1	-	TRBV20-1	TGCAGTGCTAGTGGTCCGGGACTCTACTACAATGAGCAGTTCTTC	CSASGPGLYYNEQFF
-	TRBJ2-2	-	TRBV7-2	TGTGCCAGCAGCCAAGTGGATAGGCCGAACACCGGGGAGCTGTTTTTT	CASSQVDRPNTGELFF
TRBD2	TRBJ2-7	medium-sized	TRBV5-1	TGCGCCAGCAGCATTGGGCTTGCGGGAGATGCGCAGTACTTC	CASSIGLAGDAQYF